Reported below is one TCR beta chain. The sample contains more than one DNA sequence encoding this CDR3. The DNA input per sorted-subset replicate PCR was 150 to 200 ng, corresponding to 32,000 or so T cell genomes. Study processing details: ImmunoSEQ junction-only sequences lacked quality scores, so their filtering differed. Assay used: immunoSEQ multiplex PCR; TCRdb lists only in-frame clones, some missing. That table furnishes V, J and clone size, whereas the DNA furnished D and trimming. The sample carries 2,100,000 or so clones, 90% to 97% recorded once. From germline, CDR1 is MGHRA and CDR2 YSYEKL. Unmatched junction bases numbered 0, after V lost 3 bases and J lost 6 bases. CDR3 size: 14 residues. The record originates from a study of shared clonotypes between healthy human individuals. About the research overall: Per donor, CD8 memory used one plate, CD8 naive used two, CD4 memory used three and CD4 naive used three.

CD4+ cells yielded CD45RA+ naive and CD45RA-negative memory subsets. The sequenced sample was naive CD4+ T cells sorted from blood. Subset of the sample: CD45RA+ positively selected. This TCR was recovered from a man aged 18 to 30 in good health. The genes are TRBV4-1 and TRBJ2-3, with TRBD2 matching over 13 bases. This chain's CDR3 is CASSQGLAGDTQYF. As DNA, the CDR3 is TGCGCCAGCAGCCAGGGACTAGCGGGGGATACGCAGTATTTT.